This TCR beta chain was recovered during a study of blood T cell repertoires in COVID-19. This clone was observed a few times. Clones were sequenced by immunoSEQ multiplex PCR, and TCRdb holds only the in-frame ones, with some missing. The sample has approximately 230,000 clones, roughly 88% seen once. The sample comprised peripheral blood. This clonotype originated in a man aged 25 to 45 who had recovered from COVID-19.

Written as DNA, the CDR3 is TGCAGCGTTGTGGGGGACAGGGTTGGAGGTGGGTATCAGCCCCAGCATTTT. Its protein is CSVVGDRVGGGYQPQHF. The chain uses TRBV29-1 and TRBJ1-5, with 9 bases lining up with TRBD1. The CDR3 is 17 amino acids. V shed 4 bases, J shed 5 bases, and the junction held 15 bases outside the gene matches. CDR1 and CDR2 from the germline V gene are SQVTM and ANQGSEA.